This TCR beta chain was retrieved from a study of blood T cells in healthy people across ages. Concerning this clonotype: As yet, its antigen is unknown.

Then a second PCR, running roughly 7 to 12 cycles, was carried out with a sample-barcoded 5' primer and a J-beta primer mix. Tags on each cDNA molecule came from a template-switch adaptor with 12 random nucleotides. TCRdb re-called the 5' RACE reads through MiXCR, storing one row per CDR3 protein. Of around 600,000 distinct CDR3 sequences in the sample, 40% to 55% were seen once. Researchers report isolating at least 6 million PBMCs per sample. CDR1 and CDR2 (germline): SGHTA, FQGNSA. V was cut by 1 base and J by 4 bases, with 11 bases left in between. The CDR3 extends over 15 amino acids. General study points: It was the long-lived donors that had more naive CD4+ cells and higher diversity than aged donors. Older individuals had lower TCR beta diversity per million T cells (the decline was roughly linear).

Sequencing was carried out using blood. V usage is TRBV7-2 and J usage is TRBJ2-1, with a tentative D call TRBD1 (5 bases). The source is a man older than 75 in good health. The CDR3 DNA reads TGTGCCAGCAGCTTAGGGACAACCCCTTACAATGAGCAGTTCTTC. Translated: CASSLGTTPYNEQFF.